The 20 T cell receptor beta chains below all came from one sample that was sequenced in a study of early T cells in non-severe SARS-CoV-2 infection. MiXCR, run by TCRdb on the 5' RACE reads, gives a single entry per CDR3 protein. The repertoire has some 96,000 distinct CDR3 sequences, less than 15% of them found once; the top ten carry around 2.5%. Sequenced sample: whole blood. These TCRs come from an adult who was a healthcare worker with PCR-confirmed SARS-CoV-2 infection or an uninfected control (not recorded which).

The chain joins TRBV12-3 or TRBV12-4 to TRBJ2-3, with 13 bases identical to TRBD2. The CDR3 length is 16 residues. Trimming took 4 bases from V and 4 from J; bases not matched to a gene: 5. CDR3 amino acids: CASSSPGTSGADTQYF. DNA of the CDR3: TGTGCCAGCAGTTCGCCCGGGACTAGCGGGGCAGATACGCAGTATTTT.

This clonotype was recorded many times. This sequence joins TRBV7-9 and TRBJ2-3; D is undetermined. The length of the CDR3 is 15 residues. V gave up 5 bases and J gave up 6 bases, with 18 bases separating them. Germline-derived CDR1 and CDR2 are SEHNR and FQNEAQ (reference sequence). CDR3 in amino acids: CASSLRARLGDTQYF. CDR3 nucleotide sequence: TGTGCCAGCAGCCTTAGGGCCCGTCTGGGGGATACGCAGTATTTT.

This clonotype was found a few times. The rearrangement joins TRBV11-1 to TRBJ2-2; D ambiguous. Trimming took off 5 bases at V and 5 bases at J, with 9 bases between the two ends. Per the germline V gene, CDR1 is SGHAT and CDR2 is FQDESV (reference sequence). CDR3 length equals 13 residues. CDR3 region: CASSPPRTGELFF. The CDR3 region has the DNA TGTGCCAGCAGCCCCCCTCGAACCGGGGAGCTGTTTTTT.

The rearrangement joins TRBV5-1 to TRBJ2-1, with 10 bases identical to TRBD1. This CDR3 contains 16 residues. The junction had 5 bases not matched to a gene; V was cut back by 3 bases and J by 2 bases. CDR1 is SGHRS and CDR2 is YFSETQ in the germline V gene. CDR3 DNA: TGCGCCAGCAGCTATACCGGGACAGGGGCCTACAATGAGCAGTTCTTC. Its translation: CASSYTGTGAYNEQFF.

This clonotype came up many times. This chain uses TRBV6-1 with TRBJ2-3; D remains unclear. The germline gives CDR1 MNHNS, CDR2 SASEGT. The CDR3 is 15 amino acids. V lost 5 bases to trimming and J lost 3 bases, with 15 bases between them. The CDR3 DNA is TGTGCCAGCAGTCTTCCTACGACCCCAACAGATACGCAGTATTTT. Translating it yields CASSLPTTPTDTQYF.

This clonotype was detected only a few times. The chain recombines TRBV20-1 with TRBJ2-1; D is unresolved. The germline CDR1 and CDR2 sequences are DFQATT and SNEGSKA (reference sequence). This CDR3 is built from 15 residues. The germline V and J ends were trimmed by 0 bases and 6 bases, with 15 bases remaining between them. The CDR3 DNA reads TGCAGTGCTAGAGAGCAGGCTACACCCGCCAATGAGCAGTTCTTC. Its protein is CSAREQATPANEQFF.

The chain has TRBV12-3 or TRBV12-4 and TRBJ2-1, with 16 bases fitting TRBD2. J lost 12 bases, V lost 5 bases, and 7 bases had no gene match. The CDR3 is 15 residues long. CDR3 in amino acids: CASSLGLAGGKGQFF. CDR3 DNA: TGTGCCAGCAGTCTGGGACTAGCGGGGGGGAAGGGGCAGTTCTTC.

The rearrangement links TRBV2 to TRBJ2-7; D call uncertain. Per germline, CDR1 SNHLY and CDR2 FYNNEI. V lost 6 bases and J lost 3, with 15 bases in between. The CDR3 extends over 14 amino acids. The CDR3 DNA follows: TGTGCCAGCAGCCAATATCAGCAGAGCTACGAGCAGTACTTC. Its translation: CASSQYQQSYEQYF.

This clonotype has only a few counts. The chain uses TRBV20-1 and TRBJ1-5; 10 bases line up with TRBD1. The CDR3 is 18 residues long. Germline V lookup: CDR1 DFQATT, CDR2 SNEGSKA (reference sequence). Germline trimming cut 3 bases from V and 3 bases from J; bases unmatched to any gene: 14. The CDR3 bases are TGCAGTGCTAGGACCCCGGGACAGGGGACCCGTGACAATCAGCCCCAGCATTTT. Residues: CSARTPGQGTRDNQPQHF.

This clonotype occurred a few times. The chain joins TRBV6-1 to TRBJ1-2; 10 bases map to TRBD1. The CDR3 runs 15 residues. The germline gives CDR1 MNHNS, CDR2 SASEGT. The V segment lost 5 bases and the J segment 5 bases; nucleotides outside the gene matches: 8. CDR3 protein: CASSSKTGGEYGYTF. In nucleotides, the CDR3 is TGTGCCAGCAGTTCTAAGACAGGGGGCGAGTATGGCTACACCTTC.

This chain links TRBV7-7 with TRBJ2-1, with TRBD1 matching over 9 bases. Per the germline V gene, CDR1 is SSHAT and CDR2 is FNYEAQ (reference sequence). This CDR3 contains 15 residues. Germline trimming cut 4 bases from V and 4 bases from J; bases unmatched to any gene: 5. CDR3 sequence reads: CASSSGTGIYNEQFF. DNA of the CDR3: TGTGCCAGCAGCTCCGGGACAGGGATTTACAATGAGCAGTTCTTC. Looking up the rest from reference TRBV7-7 and TRBJ2-1 gives the full variable domain: GAGVSQSPRYKVTKRGQDVTLRCDPISSHATLYWYQQALGQGPEFLTYFNYEAQPDKSGLPSDRFSAERPEGSISTLTIQRTEQRDSAMYRCASSSGTGIYNEQFFGPGTRLTVL.

This clonotype occurred many times. The chain employs TRBV30 and TRBJ2-3; 11 bases match TRBD2. V was clipped by 0 bases and J by 5 bases; unmatched bases: 13. Germline CDR1 GTSNPN, CDR2 SVGIG (reference sequence). This CDR3 comprises 18 residues. CDR3 bases: TGTGCCTGGAGTGTAAGGACCCTACTAGCGGGGGTGTTAGATACGCAGTATTTT. The encoded protein is CAWSVRTLLAGVLDTQYF.

V usage is TRBV20-1 and J usage is TRBJ2-5; perhaps TRBD1 as D (5 bases). The CDR3 sequence is 13 residues long. The germline V gene encodes CDR1 DFQATT and CDR2 SNEGSKA (reference sequence). V was trimmed by 5 bases and J by 4 bases, leaving 14 bases between them. The CDR3 coding sequence is TGCAGTGCTTTGGACAAGTCGGGAGAGACCCAGTACTTC. This sequence encodes CSALDKSGETQYF.

The sample holds a few counts of this clonotype. V is TRBV2 and J is TRBJ2-5; D is uncertain. The germline V gene encodes CDR1 SNHLY and CDR2 FYNNEI. The germline V and J ends were trimmed by 2 bases and 2 bases, with 15 bases remaining between them. The CDR3 is 16 amino acids. The CDR3 DNA sequence: TGTGCCAGCAGTGAACCGTATGCCGGGTCGCAAGAGACCCAGTACTTC. Its translation is CASSEPYAGSQETQYF.

This clonotype has a handful of counts. J is TRBJ2-5 and V is TRBV29-1, with 9 bases that match TRBD2. V gave up 3 bases and J gave up 11 bases; unmatched junction bases: 7. CDR3 length equals 12 residues. Germline CDR1 SQVTM, CDR2 ANQGSEA. The CDR3 DNA sequence: TGCAGCGTTGATGTGGCGGGGGGGCCGCAGTACTTC. This sequence encodes CSVDVAGGPQYF.

This clonotype has at least ten counts. The rearrangement joins TRBV4-1 to TRBJ2-6, with D tentatively TRBD1 (6 bases). Germline-derived CDR1 and CDR2 are MGHRA and YSYEKL. With 6 bases removed from V and 1 base from J, the gap between germline ends came to 16 bases. The CDR3 covers 17 residues. CDR3 DNA: TGCGCCAGCAGACCTAGGACAGATCAATCTGGGGCCAACGTCCTGACTTTC. Translated: CASRPRTDQSGANVLTF.

This clonotype showed up just a few times. The V gene is TRBV12-3 or TRBV12-4, the J gene TRBJ1-2, with 7 bases lining up with TRBD1. This CDR3 spans 14 amino acids. V lost 5 bases and J lost 8; bases outside the gene matches: 11. The CDR3 loop reads CASSPRTGTGGYTF. CDR3 sequence (DNA): TGTGCCAGCAGTCCCCGGACAGGAACAGGGGGCTACACCTTC.

The sample holds a few counts of this clonotype. The J gene is TRBJ1-2, the V gene TRBV18; 9 nucleotides align to TRBD1. CDR1 KGHSH and CDR2 LQKENI come from the germline V gene. V shed 4 bases and J 7 bases; nucleotides not matched to a gene: 4. The CDR3 has 13 residues. The CDR3 DNA follows: TGTGCCAGCTCACGGGACAGGGAACGTGGCTACACCTTC. This gives the protein CASSRDRERGYTF.

This clonotype was detected only a few times. V is TRBV20-1 and J is TRBJ1-1, with TRBD1 identical over 12 bases. Per germline, CDR1 DFQATT and CDR2 SNEGSKA (reference sequence). V was clipped by 5 bases and J by 3 bases; unmatched bases: 7. This CDR3 region has 15 residues. The CDR3 here is CSASGQGAGDTEAFF. The CDR3 coding sequence is TGCAGTGCTTCGGGACAGGGGGCGGGGGACACTGAAGCTTTCTTT.

The chain recombines TRBV28 with TRBJ2-5; the match to TRBD2 covers 8 bases. V was clipped by 4 bases and J by 8 bases; unmatched bases: 12. CDR3 length equals 15 residues. CDR1 and CDR2 from the germline V gene are MDHEN and SYDVKM. The CDR3 spells CASSWQGPGLDTQYF. DNA of the CDR3: TGTGCCAGCAGTTGGCAGGGCCCGGGACTAGACACCCAGTACTTC.